This T cell receptor (beta chain) was captured by sequencing in a study of vaccination effects on CD4 cells after COVID-19. The overall study: Samples were given by two convalescent patients 16 days and one week before vaccination.

Clones were sequenced by immunoSEQ multiplex PCR, and TCRdb holds only the in-frame ones, with some missing. The sample carries 45,000 or so clones, about 76% recorded once. Once cultured for about 9 days, the cells underwent separation to obtain CD4+ T cells. SARS-CoV-2 infected the person between March and December 2020, as confirmed by PCR. Half-medium changes using IL-2 medium occurred on days 3 and 7. The CDR3 extends over 15 amino acids. Germline V lookup: CDR1 MNHEY, CDR2 SVGAGI. J lost 7 bases, V lost 7 bases, and 15 bases had no gene match. As concerns this clone: Its antigen is unknown.

Regarding the study as a whole: In people who had recovered, most post-vaccine spike-reactive clones were new vaccine-induced clones.

This chain links TRBV6-5 with TRBJ2-7; 8 bases are a match to TRBD1. The receptor was derived from a human donor who had a prior SARS-CoV-2 infection. The sequencing here drew on CD4+ T cells from PBMCs cultured without peptide, taken before COVID-19 vaccination. The CDR3 reads CASTPSRQGLGEQYF. The CDR3 DNA reads as TGTGCCAGCACCCCCTCAAGACAGGGGTTGGGAGAGCAGTACTTC.